These T cell receptor beta chains were read from a single sample in a study of cytomegalovirus exposure and HLA in healthy donors. Clones were sequenced by immunoSEQ multiplex PCR, and TCRdb holds only the in-frame ones, with some missing. Altogether some 120,000 clones are present, 70% to 90% being singletons, with the ten largest covering 1.9%. The sequencing input was PBMCs. These TCRs come from a woman aged 18-29 years in good health and CMV-seronegative. CDR3s include the opening cysteine and the closing phenylalanine or tryptophan. The order of the fields is J gene, V gene, clone size, CDR3 protein. For some rows the clone size is stated as once, few or many, or as a class when expanded; others skip it.

TRBJ2-7 | TRBV10-1 | few | CASSKTGQGHEQYF
TRBJ2-3 | TRBV28 | . | CASSSLGWTSRGTQYF
TRBJ2-5 | TRBV13 | once | CASSTPREGRQETQYF
TRBJ2-2 | TRBV28 | . | CASSFARGGELFF
TRBJ2-7 | TRBV10-2 | few | CATAQITGSFSYEQYF
TRBJ2-7 | TRBV6-1 | . | CASSEGLGQGLRYEQYF
TRBJ2-5 | TRBV27 | . | CASKRTGGLETQYF
TRBJ2-1 | TRBV9 | . | CASSVAPSSYNEQFF
TRBJ1-6 | TRBV27 | . | CASSLARRGISNSPLHF
TRBJ1-1 | TRBV7-9 | . | CASSLVAIIMNTEAFF
TRBJ1-3 | TRBV9 | . | CASSVGQGKSGNTIYF
TRBJ1-2 | TRBV6-1 | . | CASMGQGHEYYGYTF